Listed here are 32 T cell receptor beta chains from one sample, sequenced in a study of blood T cell repertoires in COVID-19. Assay: immunoSEQ multiplex PCR; the TCRdb copy retains only in-frame clones and omits some. There are approximately 260,000 clones in the sample; approximately 78% occur only once, and around 12% lies in the top ten. The sequencing input was peripheral blood. The receptor set was obtained from a woman aged 55-69 years with active or convalescent COVID-19.

This clone was detected only once. The chain links TRBV13 to TRBJ2-5, with a possible D match to TRBD1 (5 bases). Trimming took off 1 base at V and 1 base at J, with 13 bases between the two ends. The CDR3 has 16 residues. Germline values: CDR1 PRHDT, CDR2 FYEKMQ (reference sequence). The CDR3 reads CASSLEGWGLQETQYF. CDR3 DNA sequence: TGTGCCAGCAGCTTAGAGGGATGGGGCCTCCAAGAGACCCAGTACTTC.

This clone has a single count. V usage is TRBV2 and J usage is TRBJ2-3, with 8 bases that match TRBD2. CDR3 size: 18 residues. From germline, CDR1 is SNHLY and CDR2 FYNNEI. With V trimmed by 5 bases and J by 1 base, 14 bases remained unmatched. The CDR3 region is CASSTRGAGVRGTDTQYF. The CDR3 DNA reads TGTGCCAGCAGTACCCGCGGAGCGGGGGTGAGGGGCACAGATACGCAGTATTTT.

V and J are TRBV3-1 (or the pseudogene TRBV3-2) and TRBJ1-2; 10 nucleotides match TRBD1. The V gene end was trimmed by 5 bases and the J gene end by 2 bases; junction bases not matched to a gene: 5. Germline V gives CDR1 LGHDT, CDR2 YNNKEL (reference sequence). The CDR3 totals 15 residues. In nucleotides, the CDR3 is TGTGCCAGCAGCGCCCGGACAGGGGGGAACTATGGCTACACCTTC. It yields the protein CASSARTGGNYGYTF.

The chain joins TRBV18 to TRBJ2-7; 7 nucleotides agree with TRBD1. Germline V gene lookup returns CDR1 KGHSH and CDR2 LQKENI. J was trimmed by 3 bases and V by 3 bases; bases with no gene match: 2. The CDR3 has 13 amino acids. CDR3 bases: TGTGCCAGCTCACCGGGACAGAACTACGAGCAGTACTTC. Amino acids: CASSPGQNYEQYF.

This clone showed up just once. V gene TRBV10-3 combines with J gene TRBJ2-3, with a weak D call TRBD2 (5 bases). The ends were cut back, 9 bases at V and 2 bases at J, with 15 bases in the middle. The CDR3 loop spans 14 amino acids. Germline CDR1 is ENHRY and CDR2 is SYGVKD. The chain's CDR3 is CAIRELLYTDTQYF. CDR3 in DNA: TGTGCCATTCGGGAATTACTCTACACAGATACGCAGTATTTT.

The V gene is TRBV19, the J gene TRBJ1-2, with 9 bases that match TRBD1. Germline V gene data show CDR1 as LNHDA and CDR2 as SQIVND (reference sequence). The CDR3 contains 14 residues. V was clipped by 6 bases and J by 5 bases; unmatched bases: 7. CDR3 bases: TGTGCCAGTAGGGACAGGGGCCGTGGGTATGGCTACACCTTC. Protein product: CASRDRGRGYGYTF.

The chain combines TRBV19 with TRBJ2-5; 8 nucleotides line up with TRBD1. With 4 bases clipped from V and 1 base from J, the junction kept 8 bases outside the gene matches. CDR1 and CDR2 (germline): LNHDA, SQIVND (reference sequence). The CDR3 has 16 amino acids. CDR3 loop: CASSTQGAGGQETQYF. In nucleotides, the CDR3 is TGTGCCAGTAGTACCCAGGGGGCTGGCGGCCAAGAGACCCAGTACTTC.

This CDR3 is CASSIGPQGLSTGANVLTF. In DNA form, the CDR3 reads TGTGCCAGTAGTATAGGACCACAGGGGTTGTCTACCGGGGCCAACGTCCTGACTTTC. The V gene is TRBV19, the J gene TRBJ2-6; 7 bases align to TRBD1. Germline V gives CDR1 LNHDA, CDR2 SQIVND (reference sequence). The V gene end was trimmed by 1 base and the J gene end by 4 bases; junction bases not matched to a gene: 13. The CDR3 runs 19 residues.

This clone was detected only a few times. The J gene is TRBJ2-3, the V gene TRBV5-4; 7 nucleotides line up with TRBD1. V shed 2 bases, J shed 0 bases, and the junction held 3 bases outside the gene matches. CDR1 and CDR2 from the germline V gene are SGHNT and YYREEE (reference sequence). The CDR3 length is 15 residues. The CDR3 sequence: CASSFWTGSTDTQYF. In DNA form, the CDR3 reads TGTGCCAGCAGCTTTTGGACAGGCAGCACAGATACGCAGTATTTT.

The rearrangement joins TRBV30 to TRBJ1-5; D perhaps matches TRBD1 (6 bases). Trimming took 5 bases from V and 7 from J, leaving 12 bases between them. CDR3 length equals 12 residues. Germline assignment: CDR1 GTSNPN and CDR2 SVGIG (reference sequence). As DNA, the CDR3 is TGTGCCTGGGACGCAGGGGACCAGCCCCAGCATTTT. It translates to CAWDAGDQPQHF.

This clone showed up just a few times. The chain uses TRBV6-2 or TRBV6-3 and TRBJ2-7, with 12 positions matching TRBD1. The CDR3 loop spans 15 amino acids. Germline V gene lookup returns CDR1 MNHEY and CDR2 SVGEGT. Germline trimming cut 2 bases from V and 7 bases from J; bases unmatched to any gene: 6. The DNA for the CDR3 is TGTGCCAGCAGTTACATGGGACAGGGGGCGCGGGAGCAGTACTTC. Translated: CASSYMGQGAREQYF.

The chain links TRBV21-1 to TRBJ1-1. TRBV21-1 is deemed a pseudogene. This CDR3 region has 18 residues. CDR3 coding DNA: TGTGCCAGCAGCTCCTCCCCGAAAAAGGGCAGGGAGGGGGTTGAAGCTTTCTTT. Amino acids: CASSSSPKKGREGVEAFF.

J is TRBJ2-5 and V is TRBV4-3; 11 bases match TRBD2. The V gene end was trimmed by 3 bases and the J gene end by 1 base; junction bases not matched to a gene: 4. The CDR3 is made up of 16 amino acids. Germline loops: CDR1 LGHNA, CDR2 YSLEER. The CDR3 loop reads CASSQLAGGIQETQYF. Written as DNA, the CDR3 is TGCGCCAGCAGCCAGTTAGCGGGGGGGATCCAAGAGACCCAGTACTTC.

This chain uses TRBV30 with TRBJ1-2; D call uncertain. V shed 2 bases and J shed 2 bases, with 9 bases lying between them. Germline loops: CDR1 GTSNPN, CDR2 SVGIG (reference sequence). CDR3 length: 13 residues. CDR3 bases: TGTGCCTGGAGTTACAGTAAGAACTATGGCTACACCTTC. It translates to CAWSYSKNYGYTF. Together with reference TRBV30 and TRBJ1-2, the CDR3 gives the full variable domain: SQTIHQWPATLVQPVGSPLSLECTVEGTSNPNLYWYRQAAGRGLQLLFYSVGIGQISSEVPQNLSASRPQDRQFILSSKKLLLSDSGFYLCAWSYSKNYGYTFGSGTRLTVV.

This sequence joins TRBV7-9 and TRBJ2-7; TRBD2 agrees at 10 bases. This CDR3 is 14 amino acids long. V lost 8 bases and J lost 4; bases outside the gene matches: 8. CDR1 SEHNR and CDR2 FQNEAQ come from the germline V gene (reference sequence). The CDR3 is CASSSGGTLYEQYF. The CDR3 nucleotides read TGTGCCAGCTCTAGCGGGGGCACGCTGTACGAGCAGTACTTC.

The chain recombines TRBV5-1 with TRBJ1-2; D uncertain. The CDR3 contains 18 residues. Trimming took off 0 bases at V and 2 bases at J, with 20 bases between the two ends. Germline lookup yields CDR1 SGHRS and CDR2 YFSETQ. The CDR3 DNA reads TGCGCCAGCAGCTTGGCCCCAAATTTTCCGGTATTAAACTATGGCTACACCTTC. It yields the protein CASSLAPNFPVLNYGYTF.

J is TRBJ2-1 and V is TRBV5-1, with 10 nucleotides matching TRBD2. This CDR3 has 18 amino acids. The ends lost 0 bases at V and 8 bases at J; junction bases unmatched: 14. Germline lookup yields CDR1 SGHRS and CDR2 YFSETQ. The CDR3 sequence is CASSLVASGGAYAHEQFF. In DNA form, the CDR3 reads TGCGCCAGCAGCTTGGTCGCCAGCGGGGGGGCCTATGCCCATGAGCAGTTCTTC.

In DNA form, the CDR3 reads TGTGCCAGCAGCTACAGGGGGGGGTACGAGCAGTACTTC. Residues: CASSYRGGYEQYF. The chain recombines TRBV11-2 with TRBJ2-7; the D gene is possibly TRBD1 (8 bases). Trimming removed 4 bases at V and 4 bases at J, with 11 bases between. The CDR3 sequence is 13 residues long. Germline CDR1 and CDR2: SGHAT and FQNNGV.

This chain connects TRBV30 to TRBJ2-1, with D possibly TRBD1 on 6 matching bases. CDR1 is GTSNPN, CDR2 SVGIG, per germline (reference sequence). V was cut by 1 base and J by 12 bases, with 13 bases left in between. The CDR3 is 12 amino acids. CDR3 sequence (DNA): TGTGCCTGGAGTGAATGGTTGACAGGGCAGTTCTTC. Protein: CAWSEWLTGQFF.

This chain joins TRBV2 and TRBJ1-4; D might be TRBD1 (5 bases). Germline V gene sequence: CDR1 SNHLY, CDR2 FYNNEI. With 3 bases removed from V and 3 bases from J, the gap between germline ends came to 11 bases. CDR3 size: 15 residues. CDR3 nucleotide sequence: TGTGCCAGCAGTGATATCAGGGTGGCTAATGAAAAACTGTTTTTT. Translating gives CASSDIRVANEKLFF.

The V and J genes are TRBV27 and TRBJ1-5; 7 bases are shared with TRBD1. This CDR3 has 17 residues. V gave up 5 bases and J gave up 0 bases; unmatched junction bases: 10. The germline CDR1 and CDR2 sequences are MNHEY and SMNVEV (reference sequence). The CDR3 sequence: CASSKKKTGNSNQPQHF. The CDR3 nucleotides are TGTGCCAGCAGTAAAAAGAAGACAGGGAATAGCAATCAGCCCCAGCATTTT.

This clone showed up just a few times. The same CDR3 can be traced to other DNA sequences in this sample. V and J are TRBV7-9 and TRBJ1-1; D unresolved. Germline V gene lookup returns CDR1 SEHNR and CDR2 FQNEAQ (reference sequence). V lost 4 bases, J lost 5 bases, and 8 bases lay in between. The CDR3 sequence is 12 residues long. The CDR3, as DNA: TGTGCCAGCAGCTCCGGAGGAACTGAAGCTTTCTTT. Protein product: CASSSGGTEAFF.

V gene TRBV9 combines with J gene TRBJ2-1; 9 bases are shared with TRBD1. The V gene's germline CDR1 is SGDLS and CDR2 YYNGEE. The CDR3 length is 14 residues. V shed 7 bases, J shed 2 bases, and the junction held 4 bases outside the gene matches. The CDR3 DNA sequence: TGTGCCAGCCGGGGACAGGGTACCTACAATGAGCAGTTCTTC. It yields the protein CASRGQGTYNEQFF.

The chain carries TRBV5-1 and TRBJ2-3, with 13 bases lining up with TRBD2. CDR1 SGHRS and CDR2 YFSETQ come from the germline V gene. Trimming removed 0 bases from V and 2 bases from J; junction bases left unmatched: 6. CDR3 length: 18 residues. The CDR3 DNA reads as TGCGCCAGCAGCTTGGAAGGGGGGACTAGCGGGGACACAGATACGCAGTATTTT. This gives the protein CASSLEGGTSGDTDTQYF.

This CDR3 reads CASSGRGTGGLVNTGELFF. As DNA, the CDR3 is TGTGCCAGCAGTGGGAGAGGGACAGGGGGTTTGGTAAACACCGGGGAGCTGTTTTTT. The chain couples TRBV2 to TRBJ2-2, with 11 bases matching TRBD1. CDR3 size: 19 residues. With V trimmed by 4 bases and J by 2 bases, 12 bases remained unmatched. Germline V gives CDR1 SNHLY, CDR2 FYNNEI. The whole variable domain, remainder taken from reference TRBV2 and TRBJ2-2, is EPEVTQTPSHQVTQMGQEVILRCVPISNHLYFYWYRQILGQKVEFLVSFYNNEISEKSEIFDDQFSVERPDGSNFTLKIRSTKLEDSAMYFCASSGRGTGGLVNTGELFFGEGSRLTVL.

The chain has TRBV5-1 and TRBJ1-2; 12 bases fit TRBD1. The CDR3 has 14 residues. V lost 3 bases, J lost 7 bases, and 4 bases stayed unmatched. The V gene's germline CDR1 is SGHRS and CDR2 YFSETQ. This chain's CDR3 is CASSSAGQGAGYTF. The CDR3, as DNA: TGCGCCAGCAGCTCCGCGGGACAGGGGGCTGGCTACACCTTC.

This rearrangement joins TRBV6-5 to TRBJ1-1, with D possibly TRBD1 on 6 matching bases. Germline values: CDR1 MNHEY, CDR2 SVGAGI. Deletions cut 7 bases from V and 4 bases from J, with 16 bases between. The CDR3 is 14 amino acids. The CDR3 DNA is TGTGCCAGCACCAAAGGGGGGGCCTTCACTGAAGCTTTCTTT. It is translated as CASTKGGAFTEAFF.

The chain joins TRBV7-8 to TRBJ2-1; D is undetermined. CDR3 length equals 17 residues. V shed 1 base and J shed 8 bases, with 21 bases lying between them. The germline V gene encodes CDR1 SGHVS and CDR2 FQNEAQ. CDR3 residues: CASSLGRRRQVKDEQFF. In DNA form, the CDR3 reads TGTGCCAGCAGCTTAGGAAGAAGAAGGCAGGTCAAGGATGAGCAGTTCTTC.

As for this clone: Additional DNA sequences in this sample encode the identical CDR3. V and J are TRBV7-9 and TRBJ2-7, with D maybe TRBD1 (5 bases). The CDR3 extends over 12 amino acids. Trimming stripped 6 bases from V and 3 bases from J, with 9 bases between. Germline V lookup: CDR1 SEHNR, CDR2 FQNEAQ (reference sequence). The CDR3 DNA sequence: TGTGCCAGCAGTTCGCAGGGCTACGAGCAGTACTTC. Protein: CASSSQGYEQYF.

The chain is built from TRBV15 and TRBJ1-4; perhaps TRBD1 as D (6 bases). V lost 4 bases and J lost 0, with 15 bases in between. CDR3 length: 17 amino acids. Germline values: CDR1 LNHNV, CDR2 YYDKDF (reference sequence). The CDR3 here is CATSTTGPSTTNEKLFF. The CDR3 DNA reads as TGTGCCACCAGCACTACAGGGCCTTCTACAACTAATGAAAAACTGTTTTTT.

The rearrangement uses TRBV24-1 and TRBJ2-2; TRBD1 might be the D (6 bases). The CDR3 has 15 amino acids. Germline V gene data show CDR1 as KGHDR and CDR2 as SFDVKD. V lost 9 bases, J lost 4 bases, and 17 bases lay in between. The CDR3 DNA reads TGTGCCACCGGCCCAGGACAGCTCACCACCGGGGAGCTGTTTTTT. Residues: CATGPGQLTTGELFF.

V usage is TRBV4-3 and J usage is TRBJ1-3; the D is unclear. From germline, CDR1 is LGHNA and CDR2 YSLEER. The ends were cut back, 2 bases at V and 2 bases at J, with 7 bases in the middle. The CDR3 runs to 14 residues. CDR3 DNA sequence: TGCGCCAGCAGCCAAAACATGGCTGGAAACACCATATATTTT. Its translation is CASSQNMAGNTIYF.